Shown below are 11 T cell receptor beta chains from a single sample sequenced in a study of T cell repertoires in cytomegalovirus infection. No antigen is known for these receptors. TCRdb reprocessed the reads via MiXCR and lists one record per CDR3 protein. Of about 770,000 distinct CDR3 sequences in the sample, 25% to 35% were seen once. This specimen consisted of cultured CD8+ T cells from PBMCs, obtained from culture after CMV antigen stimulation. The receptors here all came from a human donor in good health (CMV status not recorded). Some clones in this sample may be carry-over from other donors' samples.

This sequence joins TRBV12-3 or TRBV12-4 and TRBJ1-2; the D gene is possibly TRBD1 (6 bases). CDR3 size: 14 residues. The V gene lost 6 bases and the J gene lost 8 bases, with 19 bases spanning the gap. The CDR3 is CASRLKQGSWGYTF. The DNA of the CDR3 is TGTGCCAGCAGACTCAAACAGGGCTCTTGGGGCTACACCTTC.

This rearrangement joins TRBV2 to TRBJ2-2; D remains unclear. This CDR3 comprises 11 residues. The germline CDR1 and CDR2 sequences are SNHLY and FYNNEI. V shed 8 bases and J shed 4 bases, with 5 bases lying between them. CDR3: CASVGTGELFF. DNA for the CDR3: TGTGCCAGCGTGGGCACCGGGGAGCTGTTTTTT.

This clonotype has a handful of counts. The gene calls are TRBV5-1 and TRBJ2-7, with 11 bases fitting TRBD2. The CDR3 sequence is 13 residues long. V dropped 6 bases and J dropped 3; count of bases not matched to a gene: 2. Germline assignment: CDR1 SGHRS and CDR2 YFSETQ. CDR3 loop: CASKGTSGYEQYF. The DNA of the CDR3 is TGCGCCAGCAAGGGGACTAGCGGCTACGAGCAGTACTTC. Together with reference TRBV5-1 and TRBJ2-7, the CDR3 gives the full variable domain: KAGVTQTPRYLIKTRGQQVTLSCSPISGHRSVSWYQQTPGQGLQFLFEYFSETQRNKGNFPGRFSGRQFSNSRSEMNVSTLELGDSALYLCASKGTSGYEQYFGPGTRLTVT.

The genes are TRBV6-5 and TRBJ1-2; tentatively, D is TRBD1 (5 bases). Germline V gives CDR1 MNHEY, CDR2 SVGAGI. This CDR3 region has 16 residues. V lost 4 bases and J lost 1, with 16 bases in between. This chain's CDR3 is CASSSPDTLYNYGYTF. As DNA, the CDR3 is TGTGCCAGCAGTTCCCCGGACACTTTATATAACTATGGCTACACCTTC.

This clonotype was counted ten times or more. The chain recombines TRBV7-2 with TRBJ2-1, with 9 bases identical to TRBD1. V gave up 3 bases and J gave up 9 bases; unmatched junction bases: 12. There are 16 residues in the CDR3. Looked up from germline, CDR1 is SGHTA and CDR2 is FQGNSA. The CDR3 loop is CASSLDLDRGTFEQFF. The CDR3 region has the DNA TGTGCCAGCAGCTTGGACCTGGACAGGGGAACGTTTGAGCAGTTCTTC.

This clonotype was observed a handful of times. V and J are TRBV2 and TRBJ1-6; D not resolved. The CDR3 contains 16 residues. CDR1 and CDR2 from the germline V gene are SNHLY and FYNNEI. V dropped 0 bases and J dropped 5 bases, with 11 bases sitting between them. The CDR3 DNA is TGTGCCAGCAGTGAAGCTCCGGGATGGGATAATTCACCCCTCCACTTT. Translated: CASSEAPGWDNSPLHF.

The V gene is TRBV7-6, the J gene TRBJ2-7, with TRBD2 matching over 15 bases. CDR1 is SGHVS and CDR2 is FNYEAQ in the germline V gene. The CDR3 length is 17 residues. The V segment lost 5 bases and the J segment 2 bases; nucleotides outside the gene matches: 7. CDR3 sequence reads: CASSAGTSGGKTYEQYF. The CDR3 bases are TGTGCCAGCAGCGCCGGGACTAGCGGGGGGAAAACCTACGAGCAGTACTTC.

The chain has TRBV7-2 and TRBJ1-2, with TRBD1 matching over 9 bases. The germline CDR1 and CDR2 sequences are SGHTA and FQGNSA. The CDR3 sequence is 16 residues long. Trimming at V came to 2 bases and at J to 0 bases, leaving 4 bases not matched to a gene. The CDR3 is CASSLNRDRANYGYTF. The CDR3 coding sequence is TGTGCCAGCAGCTTAAACCGGGACAGGGCTAACTATGGCTACACCTTC.

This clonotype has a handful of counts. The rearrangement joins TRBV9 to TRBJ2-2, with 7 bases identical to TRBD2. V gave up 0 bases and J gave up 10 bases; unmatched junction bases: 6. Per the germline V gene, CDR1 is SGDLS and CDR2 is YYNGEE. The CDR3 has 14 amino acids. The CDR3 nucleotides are TGTGCCAGCAGCGTAGGGGGAGGGCTGGAGGAGCTGTTTTTT. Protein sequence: CASSVGGGLEELFF.

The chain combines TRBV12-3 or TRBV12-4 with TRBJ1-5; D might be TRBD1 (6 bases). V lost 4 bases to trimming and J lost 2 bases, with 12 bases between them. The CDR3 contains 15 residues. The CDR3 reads CASSSTGSGNQPQHF. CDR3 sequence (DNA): TGTGCCAGCAGTTCTACAGGGTCGGGCAATCAGCCCCAGCATTTT.

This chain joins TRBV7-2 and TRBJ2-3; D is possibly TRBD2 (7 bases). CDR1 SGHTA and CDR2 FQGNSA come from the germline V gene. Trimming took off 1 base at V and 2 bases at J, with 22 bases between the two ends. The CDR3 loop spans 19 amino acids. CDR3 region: CASSLGAGAPQFFTDTQYF. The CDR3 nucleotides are TGTGCCAGCAGCTTAGGCGCGGGGGCCCCCCAGTTCTTCACAGATACGCAGTATTTT. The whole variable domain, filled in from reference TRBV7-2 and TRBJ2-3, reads GAGVSQSPSNKVTEKGKDVELRCDPISGHTALYWYRQSLGQGLEFLIYFQGNSAPDKSGLPSDRFSAERTGGSVSTLTIQRTQQEDSAVYLCASSLGAGAPQFFTDTQYFGPGTRLTVL.